Presented here are 19 T cell receptor beta chains from one specimen sequenced in a study of OX40 agonist ivuxolimab in advanced cancers. Assay: immunoSEQ multiplex PCR; the TCRdb copy retains only in-frame clones and omits some. The sample lists 90,000 to 120,000 clones, 90% seen once, with more than 0.25% in the top ten. This specimen consisted of CD4+ or CD8+ T cells sorted from blood, obtained in a trial of the OX40 agonist ivuxolimab. All receptors derive from an adult with an advanced solid tumor such as melanoma, head and neck, liver or kidney cancer.

V gene TRBV25-1 combines with J gene TRBJ1-4, with D tentatively TRBD1 (5 bases). Germline V gene sequence: CDR1 MGHDK, CDR2 SYGVNS. The ends were cut back, 6 bases at V and 8 bases at J, with 13 bases in the middle. The CDR3 loop spans 13 amino acids. This chain's CDR3 is CASRDRTPEKLFF. CDR3 DNA: TGTGCCAGCAGAGACAGAACCCCCGAAAAACTGTTTTTT.

J is TRBJ2-2 and V is TRBV6-5; maybe TRBD1 (6 bases). Germline V lookup: CDR1 MNHEY, CDR2 SVGAGI. This CDR3 region has 15 residues. Trimming took 5 bases from V and 0 from J, leaving 10 bases between them. CDR3 sequence: CASSRQDSNTGELFF. The CDR3 DNA reads TGTGCCAGCAGTCGACAGGACTCGAACACCGGGGAGCTGTTTTTT.

The rearrangement links TRBV6-5 to TRBJ1-1; D is possibly TRBD1 (6 bases). V shed 2 bases and J shed 2 bases, with 12 bases lying between them. Germline values: CDR1 MNHEY, CDR2 SVGAGI. The CDR3 length is 15 residues. As DNA, the CDR3 is TGTGCCAGCAGTTACGTAGGGACACCAAACACTGAAGCTTTCTTT. Residues: CASSYVGTPNTEAFF.

This chain uses TRBV5-5 with TRBJ2-7; D is unresolved. Deletions cut 0 bases from V and 2 bases from J, with 9 bases between. CDR1 is SGHKS and CDR2 is YYEKEE in the germline V gene (reference sequence). The CDR3 contains 14 residues. For the CDR3, the DNA is TGTGCCAGCAGCTTGGGAATAGAAGCCTACGAGCAGTACTTC. It encodes CASSLGIEAYEQYF.

The chain couples TRBV10-3 to TRBJ2-7, with TRBD1 identical over 11 bases. V lost 10 bases to trimming and J lost 3 bases; unmatched junction nucleotides: 8. The CDR3 has 14 residues. Germline CDR1 ENHRY, CDR2 SYGVKD. The DNA of the CDR3 is TGTGCCACGGCGAGCGGGACAGGGGGCTACGAGCAGTACTTC. The encoded protein is CATASGTGGYEQYF.

The chain carries TRBV6-1 and TRBJ1-2; no reliable D call. The CDR3 extends over 11 amino acids. CDR1 is MNHNS, CDR2 SASEGT, per germline. With 3 bases removed from V and 4 bases from J, the gap between germline ends came to 3 bases. CDR3 amino acids: CASSDTYGYTF. DNA for the CDR3: TGTGCCAGCAGTGACACCTATGGCTACACCTTC.

V and J are TRBV13 and TRBJ2-7; TRBD2 matches at 9 bases. CDR3 length equals 16 residues. Trimming cost V 7 bases and J 3 bases; bases outside gene matches: 13. Germline V gene lookup returns CDR1 PRHDT and CDR2 FYEKMQ (reference sequence). DNA for the CDR3: TGTGCCAGCACCAAATATTTTAGCGGGAGCCTCTACGAGCAGTACTTC. Translating gives CASTKYFSGSLYEQYF.

This clone was recorded only once. CDR3 loop: CASSYLGTGELFF. DNA of the CDR3: TGTGCCAGCTCTTATCTGGGGACCGGGGAGCTGTTTTTT. The chain links TRBV9 to TRBJ2-2; D is ambiguous. The CDR3 is 13 amino acids. The germline V gene has CDR1 SGDLS and CDR2 YYNGEE. V lost 7 bases and J 5 bases, leaving 12 bases between the germline ends.

The genes are TRBV5-1 and TRBJ2-2; D is possibly TRBD1 or TRBD2 (5 bases each). V was shortened by 3 bases and J by 0 bases, with 12 bases between the two germline ends. Germline V gives CDR1 SGHRS, CDR2 YFSETQ. The CDR3 covers 16 residues. Written as DNA, the CDR3 is TGCGCCAGCAGCTCCGCCGGGACGGCGAACACCGGGGAGCTGTTTTTT. Translated: CASSSAGTANTGELFF.

V is TRBV11-2 and J is TRBJ2-3; 11 bases match TRBD2. In germline, CDR1 is SGHAT, CDR2 FQNNGV. The ends lost 4 bases at V and 2 bases at J; junction bases unmatched: 2. This CDR3 is built from 15 residues. The CDR3, as DNA: TGTGCCAGCAGCTCGGGACTAGCGGCCACAGATACGCAGTATTTT. Residues: CASSSGLAATDTQYF.

In the case of this clone: The sample holds other DNA sequences that translate to the same CDR3. This chain uses TRBV5-1 with TRBJ1-1; 8 bases match TRBD1. CDR3 length equals 14 residues. Germline lookup yields CDR1 SGHRS and CDR2 YFSETQ. V was clipped by 5 bases and J by 1 base; unmatched bases: 4. CDR3 nucleotides: TGCGCCAGCAGTTCCCAGGGGGCGAACACTGAAGCTTTCTTT. Translation: CASSSQGANTEAFF. Combining the CDR3 with reference TRBV5-1 and TRBJ1-1 gives the whole variable domain KAGVTQTPRYLIKTRGQQVTLSCSPISGHRSVSWYQQTPGQGLQFLFEYFSETQRNKGNFPGRFSGRQFSNSRSEMNVSTLELGDSALYLCASSSQGANTEAFFGQGTRLTVV.

The chain recombines TRBV28 with TRBJ2-3, with 9 bases lining up with TRBD2. Trimming at V came to 8 bases and at J to 8 bases, leaving 5 bases not matched to a gene. The CDR3 runs 12 residues. Germline-derived CDR1 and CDR2 are MDHEN and SYDVKM. Here the CDR3 DNA reads TGTGCCAGCTCTGAGCGGGAGGCTACGCAGTATTTT. As protein: CASSEREATQYF. Supplemented by reference TRBV28 and TRBJ2-3, the full variable domain reads DVKVTQSSRYLVKRTGEKVFLECVQDMDHENMFWYRQDPGLGLRLIYFSYDVKMKEKGDIPEGYSVSREKKERFSLILESASTNQTSMYLCASSEREATQYFGPGTRLTVL.

The chain joins TRBV7-9 to TRBJ2-3; TRBD2 matches 8 bases. V lost 6 bases, J lost 6 bases, and 11 bases stayed unmatched. There are 15 residues in the CDR3. Looked up from germline, CDR1 is SEHNR and CDR2 is FQNEAQ (reference sequence). For the CDR3, the DNA is TGTGCCAGCAGACTCGGGACTAGTCGGAGGGATACGCAGTATTTT. It encodes CASRLGTSRRDTQYF.

The V gene is TRBV28, the J gene TRBJ2-1; D possibly corresponds to TRBD1 (6 bases). There are 12 residues in the CDR3. Germline assignment: CDR1 MDHEN and CDR2 SYDVKM. Trimming left V 10 bases short and J 6 bases short, with 13 bases between. The CDR3 nucleotides read TGTGCCATAACAGGGTTCGGCAATGAGCAGTTCTTC. Protein sequence: CAITGFGNEQFF.

This chain uses TRBV5-5 with TRBJ2-7; D is perhaps TRBD2 (6 bases). The V gene's germline CDR1 is SGHKS and CDR2 YYEKEE (reference sequence). The length of the CDR3 is 15 residues. The V gene lost 2 bases and the J gene lost 3 bases, with 15 bases spanning the gap. CDR3 in amino acids: CASSFRGMSIYEQYF. The CDR3 DNA follows: TGTGCCAGCAGCTTCCGCGGGATGAGTATCTACGAGCAGTACTTC.

V and J are TRBV23-1 and TRBJ2-1; 7 bases are a match to TRBD1. TRBV23-1 is an open reading frame, and its role is uncertain. V shed 5 bases, J shed 5 bases, and the junction held 9 bases outside the gene matches. This CDR3 spans 15 amino acids. CDR3 sequence (DNA): TGCGCCAGCAGTTTTGACAGGGAAGTGAACAATGAGCAGTTCTTC. It yields the protein CASSFDREVNNEQFF.

The chain employs TRBV7-2 and TRBJ2-7; 10 nucleotides align to TRBD1. The CDR3 spans 13 residues. In germline, CDR1 is SGHTA, CDR2 FQGNSA. Trimming cost V 10 bases and J 8 bases; bases outside gene matches: 11. The CDR3 loop reads CATSPGQGWKQYF. The DNA of the CDR3 is TGTGCCACCTCTCCGGGACAGGGGTGGAAGCAGTACTTC.

This chain joins TRBV25-1 and TRBJ1-3; a possible D gene is TRBD1 (5 bases). CDR3 length: 12 amino acids. Trimming shortened V by 5 bases and J by 4 bases, and 6 bases separated the two germline ends. CDR1 and CDR2 (germline): MGHDK, SYGVNS. CDR3 DNA sequence: TGTGCCAGCAGTCGACAGGGAAACACCATATATTTT. Its protein product is CASSRQGNTIYF.

This clone was observed a single time. The J gene is TRBJ2-2, the V gene TRBV10-1; D remains unclear. In germline, CDR1 is WNHNN, CDR2 SYGVQD (reference sequence). The CDR3 sequence is 15 residues long. V gave up 6 bases and J gave up 3 bases, with 14 bases separating them. The CDR3 DNA reads TGCGCCAGCAGCCCACACCTCCTGGACACCGGGGAGCTGTTTTTT. Amino acids: CASSPHLLDTGELFF.